This T cell receptor (beta chain) comes out of a study of CD8 T cells in ankylosing spondylitis. Via MiXCR, TCRdb re-called the 5' RACE reads, giving one row per CDR3 protein. The sample holds under 250,000 distinct CDR3 sequences; 9.5% to 12% are singletons and the top ten take 5.5% to 8%. Germline values: CDR1 SGHRS, CDR2 YFSETQ. Trimming cost V 0 bases and J 8 bases, with 9 bases left between them. CDR3 size: 13 residues. This chain uses TRBV5-1 with TRBJ2-1; no firm D call. Material: blood, either unsorted or a sorted T cell fraction (not recorded which). The receptor was derived from a male donor with ankylosing spondylitis or in good health (not recorded which). CDR3 sequence reads: CASSLASVDEQFF. CDR3 sequence (DNA): TGCGCCAGCAGCTTGGCGTCCGTGGATGAGCAGTTCTTC. Based on the CDR3 plus reference TRBV5-1 and TRBJ2-1, the full variable domain is KAGVTQTPRYLIKTRGQQVTLSCSPISGHRSVSWYQQTPGQGLQFLFEYFSETQRNKGNFPGRFSGRQFSNSRSEMNVSTLELGDSALYLCASSLASVDEQFFGPGTRLTVL.